The clone carrying this TCR beta chain was found a few times. TCRdb reprocessed the 5' RACE reads via MiXCR and lists one record per CDR3 protein. The sample includes roughly 500,000 distinct CDR3 sequences, under 25% of them seen just once. The data stem from a study of T cells after yellow fever vaccination. Trimming stripped 5 bases from V and 2 bases from J, with 20 bases between. The length of the CDR3 is 17 residues. CDR1 SEHNR and CDR2 FQNEAQ come from the germline V gene (reference sequence). This clonotype was sampled from a young man who received the YFV17D yellow fever vaccine. V gene TRBV7-9 combines with J gene TRBJ2-3; D gene uncertain. The sample in question was PBMCs, obtained 15 days after the yellow fever booster vaccination. CDR3 in amino acids: CASSGISRVGVTDTQYF. The CDR3 DNA reads TGTGCCAGCAGCGGGATAAGTCGGGTCGGAGTCACAGATACGCAGTATTTT.